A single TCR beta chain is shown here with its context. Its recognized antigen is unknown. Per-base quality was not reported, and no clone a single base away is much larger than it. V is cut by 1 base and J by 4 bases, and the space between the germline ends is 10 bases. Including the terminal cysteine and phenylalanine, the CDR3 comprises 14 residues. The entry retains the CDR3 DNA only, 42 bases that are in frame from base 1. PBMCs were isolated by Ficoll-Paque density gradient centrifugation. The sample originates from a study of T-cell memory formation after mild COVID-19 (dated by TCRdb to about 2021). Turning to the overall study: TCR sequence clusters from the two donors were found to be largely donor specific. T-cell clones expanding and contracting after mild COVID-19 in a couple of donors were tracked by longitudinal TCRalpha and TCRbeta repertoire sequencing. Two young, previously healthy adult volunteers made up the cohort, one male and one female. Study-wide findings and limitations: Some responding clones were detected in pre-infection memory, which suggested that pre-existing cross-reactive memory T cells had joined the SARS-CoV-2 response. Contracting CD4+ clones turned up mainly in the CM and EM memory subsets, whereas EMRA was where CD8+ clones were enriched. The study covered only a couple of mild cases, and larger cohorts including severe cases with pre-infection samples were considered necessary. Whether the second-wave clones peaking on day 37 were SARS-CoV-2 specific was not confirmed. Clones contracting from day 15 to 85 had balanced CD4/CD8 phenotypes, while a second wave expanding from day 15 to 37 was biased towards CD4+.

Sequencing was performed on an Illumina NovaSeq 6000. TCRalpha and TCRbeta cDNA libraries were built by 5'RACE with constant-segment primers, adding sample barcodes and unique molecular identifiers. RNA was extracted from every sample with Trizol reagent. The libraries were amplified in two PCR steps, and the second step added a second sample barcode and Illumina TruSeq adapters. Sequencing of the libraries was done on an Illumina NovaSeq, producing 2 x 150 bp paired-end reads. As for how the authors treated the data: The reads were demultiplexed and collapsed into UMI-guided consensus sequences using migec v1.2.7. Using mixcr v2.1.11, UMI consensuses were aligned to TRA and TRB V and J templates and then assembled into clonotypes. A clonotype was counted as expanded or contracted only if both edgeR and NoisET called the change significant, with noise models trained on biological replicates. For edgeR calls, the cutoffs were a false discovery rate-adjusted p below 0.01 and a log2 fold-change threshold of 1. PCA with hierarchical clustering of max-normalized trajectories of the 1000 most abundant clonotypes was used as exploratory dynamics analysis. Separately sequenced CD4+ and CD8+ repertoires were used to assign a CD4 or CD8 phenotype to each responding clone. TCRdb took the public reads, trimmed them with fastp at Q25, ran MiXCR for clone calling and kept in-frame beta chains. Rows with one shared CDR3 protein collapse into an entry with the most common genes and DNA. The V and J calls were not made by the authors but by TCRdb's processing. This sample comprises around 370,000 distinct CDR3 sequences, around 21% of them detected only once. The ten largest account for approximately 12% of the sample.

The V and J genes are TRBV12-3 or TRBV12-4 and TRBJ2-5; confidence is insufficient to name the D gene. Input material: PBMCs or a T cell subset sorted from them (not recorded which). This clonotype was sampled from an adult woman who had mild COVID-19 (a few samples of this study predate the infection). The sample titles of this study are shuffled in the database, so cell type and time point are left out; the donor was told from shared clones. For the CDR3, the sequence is CASSLGLKIETQYF. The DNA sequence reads TGTGCCAGCAGTTTAGGCCTGAAAATAGAGACCCAGTACTTC.